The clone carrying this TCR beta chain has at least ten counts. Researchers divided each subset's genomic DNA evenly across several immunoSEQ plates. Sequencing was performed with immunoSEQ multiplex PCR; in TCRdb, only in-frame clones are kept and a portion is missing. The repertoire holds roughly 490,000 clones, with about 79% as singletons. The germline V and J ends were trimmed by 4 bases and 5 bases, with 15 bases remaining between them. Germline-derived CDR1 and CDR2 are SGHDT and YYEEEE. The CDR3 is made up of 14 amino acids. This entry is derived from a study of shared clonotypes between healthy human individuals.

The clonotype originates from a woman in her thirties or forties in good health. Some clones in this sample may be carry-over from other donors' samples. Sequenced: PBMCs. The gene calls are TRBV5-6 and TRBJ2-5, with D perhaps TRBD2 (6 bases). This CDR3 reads CASSLGTRGETQYF. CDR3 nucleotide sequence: TGTGCCAGCAGCCTTGGGACCCGGGGGGAGACCCAGTACTTC.